This TCR beta chain was identified in a study of blood T cell repertoires in COVID-19. Study background: The United States, Italy and Spain provided the acute and convalescent COVID-19 samples. From T cells, B-cell-depleted T cells, or PBMCs came the material, which was cDNA or gDNA.

With V trimmed by 5 bases and J by 2 bases, 3 bases remained unmatched. Germline lookup yields CDR1 MNHEY and CDR2 SVGAGI. CDR3 size: 14 residues. Original processing notes: How many nucleated cells were present was estimated from reference gene primer amplification. TCRdb keeps only in-frame clones here, not all; method: immunoSEQ multiplex PCR. For V, J and clone size, that table is used; D and trimming come from the DNA. The sample has tens of thousands of clones, 80% to 90% seen once. Sequenced material: peripheral blood. This chain uses TRBV6-5 with TRBJ1-3; 7 bases are a match to TRBD1. The clonotype originates from a human donor in a cohort sampled during active COVID-19. CDR3 loop: CASSHRGPGNTIYF. The DNA of the CDR3 is TGTGCCAGCAGTCACAGGGGACCTGGAAACACCATATATTTT.